This T cell receptor beta chain was recorded in a study of cytomegalovirus exposure and HLA in healthy donors (dated by TCRdb to the late 2010s). For context, the study as a whole: An earlier analysis of approximately 590 of the donors reported 276 Gb of sequence data and more than 90 million unique TCR beta sequences from 150 million to 200 million T cells. Of the 300 to 500 genotyped donors, over 80% were placed in the genetic ancestry cluster associated with self-reported Caucasian donors. Approximately 300 gigabases of sequencing data and roughly 81 million unique TCR sequences made up an early release that covered 640 HLA-typed donors. Class I and class II HLA loci were covered by the typing at four-digit resolution. The later analysis used no new phenotypic data to find candidate immune exposures, relying instead on TCR beta sequences and their occurrence across donors. A handful of DR-DQ haplotypes were handled as single units for association and clustering because linkage in the cohort was strong. Donor age, sex, ethnicity and CMV serostatus were compiled alongside the repertoire data. The study combined high-throughput TCR immunosequencing, statistical association of individual TCRs with disease status, and machine learning to predict cytomegalovirus infection status. To decide whether each TCR beta V gene segment behaved as functional or pseudogenic, an earlier analysis of fewer than 750 of the donors relied on high-throughput TCR beta sequencing. A separate validation cohort of roughly 130 different subjects was used in addition to the roughly 620-subject first cohort. All discovery cohort repertoires had been generated using a single sequencing platform. Genome-wide SNP genotypes for about 65% of the roughly 670 donors were used in a later genetic analysis, which treated that subset as a discovery cohort. Across approximately 420 genotyped donors of the cohort, an average of roughly 250,000 unique TCR beta nucleotide sequences per donor were sequenced, and roughly 20% of those sequences were non-productive. Using immunosequencing, the study profiled T cell repertoires from fewer than 850 subjects and related those repertoires to cytomegalovirus serostatus. The study aimed to test whether signatures of past pathogen exposure could be identified by cataloging public T cell receptors. A later analysis re-analyzed previously published TCR beta repertoires from roughly 600 donors and added high-resolution HLA genotyping to study TCR occurrence patterns. Typing coverage varied by locus: roughly 620-640 donors for A, B, C, DRB1 and DQB1; approximately 500 for DQA1; around 610 for DPA1; 450 to 480 for DPB1. The research as a whole found: The study listed 164 TCR beta chains as associated with cytomegalovirus. Most TCR sequences were seen in very few donors, while some public TCRs were found in many individuals. A later genetic analysis reported fewer N-insertions in productive TCRs among donors in an Asian-associated ancestry cluster than the roughly 700-donor mean. A further reported finding was that TCR beta sequences accurately predicted the HLA-A and HLA-B alleles for most subjects in the first cohort. In vitro tests confirmed that a few of the cytomegalovirus-associated TCR beta chains recognize cytomegalovirus antigens. A later analysis found that most CMV-associated TCR beta chains appeared HLA-restricted, with HLA associations seemingly driven largely by CMV exposure. Compared with equally common non-associated chains, HLA-associated TCR beta chains in a later analysis were more clonally expanded and had lower generation probabilities. An association between a missense DCLRE1C variant and V-gene and J-gene trimming of TCR beta chains was found in a later genetic analysis and replicated in an independent cohort. In a later analysis, TCR association rates were found to vary across HLA loci, with the most associated TCRs seen for DRB1 alleles and the fewest for HLA-C alleles. The presence/absence analyses assumed that sequencing depth was roughly uniform across donors, and that assumption may not be true. The classifier was reported to diagnose cytomegalovirus status with high specificity and sensitivity in both the original cohort and the validation cohort. This cohort had only TCR beta chains sequenced, and the lack of alpha or paired-chain data limited which features could be detected. An earlier analysis of around 600 of the donors showed that most TCR beta V segments appeared in productive rearrangements either about 87% or about 30% of the time, which broadly matched IMGT annotations. The earlier analysis of some 560 of the donors excluded seventeen rarely observed V segments, including chromosome 9 orphons, because counts were too low. HLA typing was unavailable for some donors at each locus, so association tests used only the typed subset. At a false discovery rate of 0.05, a later analysis linked about 16,000 TCR beta sequences to specific HLA alleles. For the cohort, immune exposure information was limited to CMV serostatus. The authors suggested that the approach could potentially be generalized to other disease states and immunological phenotypes. According to a later analysis, parvovirus B19, influenza, CMV and Epstein-Barr virus appeared linked to several top co-occurrence clusters. The 87-base-pair reads could not distinguish some IMGT-functional V segments, including TRBV6-2 and TRBV6-3, so those segments were excluded. Correlated functional status among segregating V segments might be attributable to linkage disequilibrium, but an unknown experimental factor could not be ruled out. The sequencing pipeline was judged likely to have produced a cluster of highly shared sequence variants as a technical artifact. Strong co-occurrence of HLA alleles, especially DR and DQ, made assigning TCR associations to individual alleles difficult.

The germline V and J ends show losses of 0 bases and 4 bases respectively, and no gene match explains 9 bases of the junction. Spanning cysteine to phenylalanine, the CDR3 consists of 18 amino acids. Of all the DNA, just the CDR3 is kept, 54 bases in frame from base 1. CDR1 and CDR2 (SGDLS, YYNGEE) derive from the germline V gene. Turning to this clone: Its antigen is unknown. Within one base of it there is no much larger clone, and no base qualities were kept.

Receptors were amplified or captured by the immunoSEQ multiplex PCR assay. For the multiplex PCR, a mixture combining 60 forward primers for TCR Vbeta segments and 13 reverse primers for TCR Jbeta segments was used. Amplification of the CDR3 region of rearranged TCR beta genes was performed with a multiplex PCR assay on genomic DNA. Amplified TCR beta libraries were sequenced as 87-base-pair reads on the Illumina HiSeq System. The original pipeline was this. A later analysis counted about 80 million unique TCR beta chains across the 666 repertoires, and around 12 million of these chains were shared by at least two donors. A nearest-neighbor algorithm error-corrected the raw reads and collapsed the reads into unique sequences, merging closely related sequences to remove PCR and sequencing errors. Alignment of CDR3 sequences to IMGT reference sequences was used to assign V, D and J gene segments. For a sequence to be retained, at least a six-nucleotide match to both a V gene segment and a J gene segment was required. A rearrangement counted as productive if the CDR3 had no stop codons and remained in frame with V and J, and every other rearrangement counted as non-productive. CDR3 was defined according to IMGT convention as the region running from the second conserved V-encoded cysteine to the conserved J-encoded phenylalanine. The earlier analysis of about 620 of the donors excluded sequences that lacked an unambiguous match to a single V gene segment. In an earlier analysis of approximately 560 of the donors, a V segment was called functional when productive rearrangements were above 56.7%, and segregating when the standard deviation between donors exceeded 5%. A statistical classification framework was developed to diagnose cytomegalovirus status using the catalog of TCR beta chain sequences. In a later analysis, TCR nucleotide sequences were compared against IMGT/GENE-DB human TR gene sequences so that V and J genes could be assigned. The TCRdist pipeline was used in a later analysis to assign CDR3 sequences and most-parsimonious VDJ recombination scenarios. In a later analysis, each TCR beta chain was defined by its CDR3 amino acid sequence together with its V-gene family, and reads lacking a unique V-gene family were excluded. In a later analysis, around 600 highly shared, low-generation-probability nucleotide sequences were removed to address suspected cross-contamination and a sequencing artifact. A later analysis calculated a clonal expansion index for each public chain from normalized within-repertoire ranks of inferred template counts. In a later analysis, generation probabilities were computed using a VDJ recombination model fitted to out-of-frame rearrangements, and the results were checked against IGoR. In a later analysis, hypergeometric tests were used to score TCR-TCR, TCR-HLA and TCR-CMV co-occurrence, with a repertoire-size bias correction applied to TCR pairs. False discovery rates were estimated in a later analysis by permuting HLA or CMV assignments 20 times. A later analysis grouped co-occurring TCRs with DBSCAN, adding TCRdist sequence similarity when clustering within HLA-allele-positive subsets. Co-occurrence clustering excluded repertoires with fewer than 30,000 or more than 120,000 public chains, plus five with anomalous nucleotide sharing. Sourced from immuneACCESS, this table was stored by TCRdb with only in-frame sequences that have V and J called. A share of the clones is absent; for the studies checked, an unresolved V gene accounts for under half, and the remainder has no known explanation. V and J calls and clone size are given by that table; D and trimming were obtained from the DNA. This sample has fewer than 250,000 clones in its table, and 78% of those were observed once. The top ten hold around 3.9% of the sample.

In total, just over 650 healthy bone marrow donors made up the cohort. All cohort members were sampled while nominally healthy, although unrecorded immune exposures were likely present. The donor tested CMV seronegative, placing the donor among the 350 or so seronegative members of the cohort. A peripheral blood sample was provided by each donor, and peripheral blood mononuclear cells were used for TCR beta sequencing. The Qiagen DNeasy Blood Extraction Kit was used to extract genomic DNA from the blood cell samples. Sequenced input: PBMCs. This receptor was taken from a male donor in good health and CMV-seronegative. Rearrangement joined TRBV9 to TRBJ2-6; TRBD2 aligns with 8 central bases. The encoded CDR3 is CASSVAQRGHSGANVLTF. In nucleotide form, the sequence is TGTGCCAGCAGCGTAGCTCAGCGGGGGCATTCCGGGGCCAACGTCCTGACTTTC.